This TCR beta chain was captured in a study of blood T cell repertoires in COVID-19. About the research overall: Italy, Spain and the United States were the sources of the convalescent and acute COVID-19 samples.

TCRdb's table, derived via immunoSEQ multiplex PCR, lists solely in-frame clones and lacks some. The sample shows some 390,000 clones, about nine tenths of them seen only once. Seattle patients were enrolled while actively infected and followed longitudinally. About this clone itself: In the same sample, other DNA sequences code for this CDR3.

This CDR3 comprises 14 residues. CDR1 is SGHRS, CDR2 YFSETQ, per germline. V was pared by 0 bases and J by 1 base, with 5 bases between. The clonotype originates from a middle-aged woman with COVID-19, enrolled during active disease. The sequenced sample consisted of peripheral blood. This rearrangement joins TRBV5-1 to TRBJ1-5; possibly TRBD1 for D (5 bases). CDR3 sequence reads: CASSLGQSNQPQHF. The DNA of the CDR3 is TGCGCCAGCAGCTTGGGACAGAGCAATCAGCCCCAGCATTTT.